These 10 T cell receptor beta chains were sequenced from one sample in a study of cytomegalovirus exposure and HLA in healthy donors. It was with 60 Vbeta and 13 Jbeta primers that the PCR ran. Clones were sequenced by immunoSEQ multiplex PCR, and TCRdb holds only the in-frame ones, with some missing. The repertoire holds roughly 120,000 clones, with about four fifths as singletons. Input material: PBMCs. The receptors were gathered from a woman aged 60 to 75 in good health and CMV-seropositive.

This chain links TRBV15 with TRBJ2-2; TRBD1 matches 11 bases. Trimming cost V 5 bases and J 5 bases; bases outside gene matches: 1. This CDR3 spans 14 amino acids. Per the germline V gene, CDR1 is LNHNV and CDR2 is YYDKDF (reference sequence). The CDR3 coding sequence is TGTGCCACCAGCCGGGACAGGGGGACCGGGGAGCTGTTTTTT. Its translation: CATSRDRGTGELFF.

Here the CDR3 reads CSVEGGPGTYEQYF. CDR3 nucleotides: TGCAGCGTTGAAGGTGGGCCGGGGACCTACGAGCAGTACTTC. This chain connects TRBV29-1 to TRBJ2-7; TRBD2 is a possible D gene (5 bases). There are 14 residues in the CDR3. Trimming shortened V by 1 base and J by 2 bases, and 12 bases separated the two germline ends. From germline, CDR1 is SQVTM and CDR2 ANQGSEA.

This chain connects TRBV2 to TRBJ2-1; a possible D gene is TRBD1 (6 bases). CDR3 length: 13 residues. Germline V gene sequence: CDR1 SNHLY, CDR2 FYNNEI. Trimming stripped 4 bases from V and 4 bases from J, with 8 bases between. The CDR3: CASSVQGYNEQFF. The DNA for the CDR3 is TGTGCCAGCAGTGTACAGGGTTACAATGAGCAGTTCTTC.

The chain carries TRBV2 and TRBJ2-3; a weak D match, TRBD2 (7 bases). CDR3 size: 15 residues. V was clipped by 4 bases and J by 2 bases, with 13 bases between them. Germline V gene data show CDR1 as SNHLY and CDR2 as FYNNEI. Here the CDR3 DNA reads TGTGCCAGCAGTGTGGAGGGGGGGGACACAGATACGCAGTATTTT. Translated: CASSVEGGDTDTQYF.

V is TRBV2 and J is TRBJ1-1, with 7 bases fitting TRBD1. Germline V gene lookup returns CDR1 SNHLY and CDR2 FYNNEI. The CDR3 runs 14 residues. With 11 bases clipped from V and 4 bases from J, the junction kept 13 bases outside the gene matches. The CDR3 DNA sequence: TGTGCCGGCAAGGTTCAGGGGGTCGGCACTGAAGCTTTCTTT. Translation: CAGKVQGVGTEAFF. The entire variable domain, with the rest obtained from reference TRBV2 and TRBJ1-1, is as follows: EPEVTQTPSHQVTQMGQEVILRCVPISNHLYFYWYRQILGQKVEFLVSFYNNEISEKSEIFDDQFSVERPDGSNFTLKIRSTKLEDSAMYFCAGKVQGVGTEAFFGQGTRLTVV.

This chain uses TRBV19 with TRBJ1-1; 7 bases are a match to TRBD1. This CDR3 has 14 amino acids. V shed 5 bases, J shed 6 bases, and the junction held 9 bases outside the gene matches. Germline CDR1 is LNHDA and CDR2 is SQIVND (reference sequence). CDR3 residues: CASSPDRVPAEAFF. DNA for the CDR3: TGTGCCAGTAGTCCCGACAGGGTCCCCGCTGAAGCTTTCTTT.

V gene TRBV5-1 combines with J gene TRBJ2-5, with a weak D call TRBD2 (5 bases). The DNA end favors TRBJ2-7, so the J call may be wrong. The CDR3 has 15 residues. CDR1 and CDR2 (germline): SGHRS, YFSETQ. CDR3 bases: TGCGCCAGCAGCTTAAAACTAGGAGGCGGCGGCGAGCAGTACTTC. It codes for CASSLKLGGGGEQYF.

In DNA form, the CDR3 reads TGTGCCAGCAGCTTCAGGGGTATTGGAGCTTTCTTT. This encodes CASSFRGIGAFF. The genes are TRBV11-2 and TRBJ1-1; weak D call: TRBD1 (6 bases). Trimming took 3 bases from V and 10 from J, leaving 12 bases between them. Germline V gene sequence: CDR1 SGHAT, CDR2 FQNNGV. The CDR3 extends over 12 amino acids.

The chain employs TRBV7-3 and TRBJ2-7, with D tentatively TRBD1 (5 bases). Deletions cut 0 bases from V and 6 bases from J, with 12 bases between. The CDR3 extends over 14 amino acids. Germline loops: CDR1 SGHTA, CDR2 FQGTGA. CDR3 sequence: CASSLTQDSLEQYF. DNA of the CDR3: TGTGCCAGCAGCTTAACCCAAGACAGCCTCGAGCAGTACTTC.

V usage is TRBV7-2 and J usage is TRBJ2-1; TRBD2 aligns across 7 bases. Germline assignment: CDR1 SGHTA and CDR2 FQGNSA. The V and J ends lost 3 bases and 5 bases, in that order; junction bases with no gene match: 16. The CDR3 sequence is 18 residues long. In DNA, the CDR3 is TGTGCCAGCAGCTTGAGGGCTGGCGGGGGACCACCGGACAATGAGCAGTTCTTC. Translating it yields CASSLRAGGGPPDNEQFF.